Listed below are T cell receptor beta chains from one sample, sequenced in a study of response to subunit inactivated influenza vaccine. Each CDR3 protein gets one entry after TCRdb re-called the RT-PCR reads with MiXCR. Of about 540,000 distinct CDR3 sequences listed, less than 15% are singletons. This material consisted of PBMCs from blood, taken 11 to 12 days after vaccination. The origin of the receptors is a man between 45 and 60 years old who received an inactivated influenza vaccine. The CDR3 runs from the conserved cysteine through the conserved F or W. The order of the fields is J gene, D gene, V gene, clone size, CDR3 DNA, CDR3 protein. A D gene is named only where the DNA matches it firmly. Where a row states a size, it is once, few, many or the class of an expanded clone; other rows omit it.

TRBJ1-1 TRBD1 TRBV15 few TGTGCCACCAGCTCCAGGGGGCCTGGCACTGAAGCTTTCTTT CATSSRGPGTEAFF
TRBJ2-5 NA TRBV24-1 NA TGTGCCACCAGTGATTTTCCCGGAGAAGAGACCCAGTACTTC CATSDFPGEETQYF
TRBJ2-3 NA TRBV5-1 few TGCGCCAGCAACCCGGGGGGCCGATCGGTTGATACGCAGTATTTT CASNPGGRSVDTQYF
TRBJ1-3 NA TRBV11-2 few TGTGCCAGCAAACGGACCGGGGGAGGAAACACCATATATTTT CASKRTGGGNTIYF
TRBJ2-1 NA TRBV15 NA TGTGCCACCAGCAGAGATTTGGGGGGGCTTTACAATGAGCAGTTCTTC CATSRDLGGLYNEQFF
TRBJ2-2 TRBD1 TRBV14 NA TGTGCCAGCAGCCAGCCCGGGACAGGGGCGTTATTCGGGGAGCTGTTTTTT CASSQPGTGALFGELFF
TRBJ2-1 TRBD1 TRBV7-6 few TGTGCCAGCAGCTTAGTCGCCCAGGGGGACAATGAGCAGTTCTTC CASSLVAQGDNEQFF
TRBJ2-7 TRBD1 TRBV20-1 NA TGCAGTGCTGAGGGACAGGGCTACGAGCAGTACTTC CSAEGQGYEQYF
TRBJ2-1 NA TRBV6-1 few TGTGCCAGCAGACAGGGTACGTCCTACAATGAGCAGTTCTTC CASRQGTSYNEQFF
TRBJ2-5 NA TRBV3-1 NA TGTGCCAGCAGCCAAGCAGGGAAGGAGACCCAGTACTTC CASSQAGKETQYF
TRBJ1-4 NA TRBV15 few TGTGCCACCAGCCCCAGGTTTACAGTTACTGAAAAACTGTTTTTT CATSPRFTVTEKLFF
TRBJ2-3 NA TRBV7-8 NA TGTGCCAGCAGCCCGGTAGCAGGGGCGCAGTATTTT CASSPVAGAQYF
TRBJ2-7 TRBD2 TRBV3-1 many TGTGCCAGCAGCCCCCGAGGGCCTAGCGGGATTTTTTCCTACGAGCAGTACTTC CASSPRGPSGIFSYEQYF
TRBJ2-2 TRBD1 TRBV2 NA TGTGCCAGCAGCCGACAGGGGGCCGGGGAGCTGTTTTTT CASSRQGAGELFF
TRBJ1-2 NA TRBV7-6 many TGTGCCAGCAGCTTTCAGGGCCTTCGAGGCTACACCTTC CASSFQGLRGYTF
TRBJ1-6 NA TRBV12-3/TRBV12-4 few TGTGCCAGCAGTTTAAGAGGGGAATCACCCCTCCACTTT CASSLRGESPLHF
TRBJ2-1 TRBD2 TRBV4-1 few TGCGCCAGCAGCCAAGTCGTACTAGCGGGAGATTTCTCCTACAATGAGCAGTTCTTC CASSQVVLAGDFSYNEQFF
TRBJ2-5 TRBD2 TRBV2 few TGTGCCAGCAGTGAAGCGCTCGGGAGGCGGGGAGAGACCCAGTACTTC CASSEALGRRGETQYF
TRBJ2-4 NA TRBV20-1 NA TGCAGTGCTGGGGGGGGGCCAATAGCCAAAAACATTCAGTACTTC CSAGGGPIAKNIQYF
TRBJ2-5 TRBD2 TRBV5-1 few TGCGCCAGCAGCTTGGTATCTAGCGGGAGTGAGACCCAGTACTTC CASSLVSSGSETQYF
TRBJ2-1 TRBD2 TRBV20-1 few TGCAGTGCTAGAGGCGGGACTAGCGGAGTCCAGAGCTCCTACAATGAGCAGTTCTTC CSARGGTSGVQSSYNEQFF
TRBJ2-5 NA TRBV6-1 few TGTGCCAGCAGTGAAATGGAAAGTGAGACCCAGTACTTC CASSEMESETQYF
TRBJ2-1 NA TRBV29-1 few TGCAGCGTTGTCAGGGGCAATGAGCAGTTCTTC CSVVRGNEQFF
TRBJ2-5 NA TRBV7-9 many TGTGCCAGCAACCCCGGGTCAGTCCGGGCAGAGACCCAGTACTTC CASNPGSVRAETQYF
TRBJ2-7 NA TRBV14 NA TGTGCCAGCAGCAACCCGGACAGTTCCTACGAGCAGTACTTC CASSNPDSSYEQYF
TRBJ2-3 NA TRBV7-2 few TGTGCCAGCAGCTTATGGGGGGCTCCGTCAACAGATACGCAGTATTTT CASSLWGAPSTDTQYF
TRBJ2-2 NA TRBV12-3/TRBV12-4 few TGTGCCAGCAGCCGCAGGGGAACCGGGGAGCTGTTTTTT CASSRRGTGELFF
TRBJ2-5 TRBD2 TRBV15 NA TGTGCCACCAGGGCGGGGGGGCAAACGGAGACCCAGTACTTC CATRAGGQTETQYF
TRBJ2-2 NA TRBV28 NA TGTGCCAGCAGCCGAAAAAGGGACGGGAACACCGGGGAGCTGTTTTTT CASSRKRDGNTGELFF
TRBJ2-3 TRBD1 TRBV24-1 NA TGTGCCACCAGTGATTTGCGCTGGACAGGGGGCGAGGACACAGATACGCAGTATTTT CATSDLRWTGGEDTDTQYF
TRBJ2-3 NA TRBV29-1 few TGCAGCACAGGGACTACAGATACGCAGTATTTT CSTGTTDTQYF
TRBJ2-3 NA TRBV12-3/TRBV12-4 NA TGTGCCAGCAGTTTAGCGCTCCCTTCAGCTGTCGGTACGCAGTATTTT CASSLALPSAVGTQYF
TRBJ1-6 NA TRBV14 NA TGTGCCAGCAGCCCTGTCGGGATGAATTCACCCCTCCACTTT CASSPVGMNSPLHF
TRBJ2-1 TRBD2 TRBV29-1 many TGCAGCGTTGATCAGGCGGGAGTCCCGTTCTTC CSVDQAGVPFF
TRBJ2-7 NA TRBV10-2 NA TGCGCCAGCAGTGAGCCCCTTAAAAGTAGGGGCGGGGAGCAGTACTTC CASSEPLKSRGGEQYF
TRBJ2-7 TRBD2 TRBV6-1 NA TGTGCCAGCAGTCAACTAGCGGGAGGAATGAACGAGCAGTACTTC CASSQLAGGMNEQYF
TRBJ2-7 NA TRBV5-1 NA TGCGCCAGCATCCCATCGCCGACATCCACCTACGAGCAGTACTTC CASIPSPTSTYEQYF
TRBJ1-5 NA TRBV24-1 few TGTGCCACCAGTTTTGGGGATCAGCCCCAGCATTTT CATSFGDQPQHF
TRBJ2-1 TRBD2 TRBV20-1 few TGCAGTGCTAGAGTTGGTAGCGGGGAAAATGAGCAGTTCTTC CSARVGSGENEQFF
TRBJ2-5 TRBD2 TRBV5-1 NA TGCGCCAGCAGATCCCCCCAACTAGCGGAGGAGACCCAGTACTTC CASRSPQLAEETQYF
TRBJ2-7 NA TRBV7-2 NA TGTGCCAGCAGCGTACAGGGATTGAGCTCCTACGAGCAGTACTTC CASSVQGLSSYEQYF
TRBJ1-1 NA TRBV9 NA TGTGCCAGCCAGCCACTACTCGGGGGACCGACCACTGAAGCTTTCTTT CASQPLLGGPTTEAFF
TRBJ1-5 NA TRBV25-1 many TGTGCCAGCAGCAGGTTTAGCAATCAGCCCCAGCATTTT CASSRFSNQPQHF
TRBJ1-1 NA TRBV11-2 NA TGTGCCAGCAGCTTAGCAGGCATTAACACTGAAGCTTTCTTT CASSLAGINTEAFF
TRBJ1-6 NA TRBV28 few TGTGCCAGCAGTTTATCGGCAGGTCTGTTCAATTCACCCCTCCACTTT CASSLSAGLFNSPLHF
TRBJ2-2 NA TRBV12-3/TRBV12-4 few TGTGCCAGCGAGCCCGGTCCAGGACCCGGGGAGCTGTTTTTT CASEPGPGPGELFF
TRBJ1-3 NA TRBV12-3/TRBV12-4 NA TGTGCCAGCAGTTTGCGCAGTTCTGGAAACACCATATATTTT CASSLRSSGNTIYF
TRBJ2-3 NA TRBV7-9 few TGTGCCAGCAGCTTCACCGCGGACAGCACAGATACGCAGTATTTT CASSFTADSTDTQYF
TRBJ2-1 TRBD2 TRBV5-5 NA TGTGCCAGCAGCGCTAGCGGGAGGGCCGGGAATGAGCAGTTCTTC CASSASGRAGNEQFF
TRBJ2-2 TRBD1 TRBV28 many TGTGCCAGGGACAGGGGTTGGAGCACCGGGGAGCTGTTTTTT CARDRGWSTGELFF
TRBJ2-1 TRBD2 TRBV6-2/TRBV6-3 few TGTGCCAGCTGGACTAGCGGCTACAATGAGCAGTTCTTC CASWTSGYNEQFF
TRBJ2-3 NA TRBV28 NA TGTGCCGGGAGTCGGGGAGGCCTCACAGATACGCAGTATTTT CAGSRGGLTDTQYF
TRBJ1-1 NA TRBV24-1 few TGTGCCACCAGTGATTCGGACACTGAAGCTTTCTTT CATSDSDTEAFF